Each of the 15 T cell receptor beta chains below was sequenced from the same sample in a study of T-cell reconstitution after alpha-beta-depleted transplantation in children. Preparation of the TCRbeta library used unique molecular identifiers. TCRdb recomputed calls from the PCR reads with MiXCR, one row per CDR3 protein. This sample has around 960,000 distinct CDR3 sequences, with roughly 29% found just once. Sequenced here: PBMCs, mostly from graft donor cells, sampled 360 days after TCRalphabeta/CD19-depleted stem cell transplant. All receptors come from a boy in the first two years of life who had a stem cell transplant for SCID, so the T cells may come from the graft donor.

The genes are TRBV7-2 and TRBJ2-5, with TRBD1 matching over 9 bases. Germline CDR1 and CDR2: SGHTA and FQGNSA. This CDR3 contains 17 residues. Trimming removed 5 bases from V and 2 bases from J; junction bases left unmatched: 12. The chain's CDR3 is CASSPSWDREFQETQYF. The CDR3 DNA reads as TGTGCCAGCAGCCCGAGCTGGGACAGGGAGTTTCAAGAGACCCAGTACTTC.

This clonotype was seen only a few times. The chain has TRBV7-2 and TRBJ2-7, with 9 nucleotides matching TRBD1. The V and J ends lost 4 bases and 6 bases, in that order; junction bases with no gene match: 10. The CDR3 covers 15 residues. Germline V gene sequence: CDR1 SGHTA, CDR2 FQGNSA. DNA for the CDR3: TGTGCCAGCAGCTGGGAAGCGGGACAGGGACGCGAGCAGTACTTC. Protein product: CASSWEAGQGREQYF.

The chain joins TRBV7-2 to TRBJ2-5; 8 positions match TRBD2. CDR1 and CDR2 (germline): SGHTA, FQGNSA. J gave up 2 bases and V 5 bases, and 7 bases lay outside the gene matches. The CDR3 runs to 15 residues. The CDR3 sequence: CASSPLGLVQETQYF. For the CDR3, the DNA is TGTGCCAGCAGCCCCCTGGGACTAGTACAAGAGACCCAGTACTTC.

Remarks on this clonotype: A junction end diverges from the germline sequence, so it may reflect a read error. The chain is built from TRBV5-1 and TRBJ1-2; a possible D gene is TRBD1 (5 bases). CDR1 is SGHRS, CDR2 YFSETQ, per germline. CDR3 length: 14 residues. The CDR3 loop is CASSFGDPFGPPAF. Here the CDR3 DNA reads TGCGCCAGCAGCTTCGGGGACCCGTTTGGGCCTCCGGCTTTC.

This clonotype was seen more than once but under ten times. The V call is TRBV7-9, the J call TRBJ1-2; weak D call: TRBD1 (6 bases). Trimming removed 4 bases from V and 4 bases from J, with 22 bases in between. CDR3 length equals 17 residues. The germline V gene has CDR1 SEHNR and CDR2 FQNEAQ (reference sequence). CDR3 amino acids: CASSSKEPDSRSYGYTF. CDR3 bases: TGTGCCAGCAGCTCTAAAGAGCCGGACAGCCGTTCCTATGGCTACACCTTC.

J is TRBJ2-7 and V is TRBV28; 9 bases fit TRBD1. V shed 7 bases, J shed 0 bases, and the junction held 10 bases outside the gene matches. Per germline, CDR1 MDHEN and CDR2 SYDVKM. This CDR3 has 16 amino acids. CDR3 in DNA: TGTGCCAGCAACGAACAGGGGGCTAGGAGCTCCTACGAGCAGTACTTC. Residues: CASNEQGARSSYEQYF.

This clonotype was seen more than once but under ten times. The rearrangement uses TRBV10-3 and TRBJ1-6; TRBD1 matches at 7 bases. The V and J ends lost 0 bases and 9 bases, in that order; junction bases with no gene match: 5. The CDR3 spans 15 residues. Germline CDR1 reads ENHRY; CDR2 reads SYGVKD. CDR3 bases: TGTGCCATCAGTGAGTCGACAGGGTCGGGTTCACCCCTCCACTTT. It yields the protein CAISESTGSGSPLHF.

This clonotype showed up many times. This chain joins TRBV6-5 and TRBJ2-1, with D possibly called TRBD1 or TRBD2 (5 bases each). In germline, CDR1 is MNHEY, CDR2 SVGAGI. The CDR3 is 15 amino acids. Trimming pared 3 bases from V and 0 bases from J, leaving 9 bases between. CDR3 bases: TGTGCCAGCAGTTATGGGGGTAGCTCCTACAATGAGCAGTTCTTC. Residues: CASSYGGSSYNEQFF.

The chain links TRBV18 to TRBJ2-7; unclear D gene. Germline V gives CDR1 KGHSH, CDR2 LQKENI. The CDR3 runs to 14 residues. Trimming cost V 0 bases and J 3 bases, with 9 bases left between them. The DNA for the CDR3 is TGTGCCAGCTCACCACCGGTAAAGGGCTACGAGCAGTACTTC. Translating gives CASSPPVKGYEQYF.

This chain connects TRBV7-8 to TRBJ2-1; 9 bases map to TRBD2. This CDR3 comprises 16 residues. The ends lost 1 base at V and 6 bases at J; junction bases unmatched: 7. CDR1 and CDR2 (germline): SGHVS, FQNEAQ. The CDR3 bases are TGTGCCAGCAGCTTAGTCCGGGCGGGGGGGAGCAATGAGCAGTTCTTC. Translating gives CASSLVRAGGSNEQFF.

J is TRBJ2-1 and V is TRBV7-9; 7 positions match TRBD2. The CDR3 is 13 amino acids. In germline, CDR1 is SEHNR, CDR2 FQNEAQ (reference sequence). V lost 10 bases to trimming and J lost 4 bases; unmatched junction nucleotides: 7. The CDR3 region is CATPGEGYNEQFF. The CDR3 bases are TGTGCCACTCCGGGGGAGGGGTACAATGAGCAGTTCTTC.

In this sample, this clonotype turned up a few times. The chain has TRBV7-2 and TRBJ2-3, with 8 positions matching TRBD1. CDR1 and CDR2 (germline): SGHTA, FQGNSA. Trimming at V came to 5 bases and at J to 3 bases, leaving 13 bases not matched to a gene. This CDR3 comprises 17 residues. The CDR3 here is CASSRGMRTGLTDTQYF. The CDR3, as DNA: TGTGCCAGCAGCCGTGGAATGAGGACAGGGTTGACAGATACGCAGTATTTT.

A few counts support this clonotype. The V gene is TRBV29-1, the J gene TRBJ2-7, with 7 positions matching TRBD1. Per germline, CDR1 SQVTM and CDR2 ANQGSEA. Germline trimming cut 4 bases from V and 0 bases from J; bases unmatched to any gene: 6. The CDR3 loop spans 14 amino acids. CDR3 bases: TGCAGCGTTGGGTTACAGGGGCCCTCCTACGAGCAGTACTTC. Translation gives CSVGLQGPSYEQYF.

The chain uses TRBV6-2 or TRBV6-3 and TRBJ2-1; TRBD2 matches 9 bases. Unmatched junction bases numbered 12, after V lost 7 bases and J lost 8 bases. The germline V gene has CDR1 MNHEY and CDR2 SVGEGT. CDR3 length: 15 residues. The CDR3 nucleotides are TGTGCCAGCATCCCTAGCGGGACTAGATCTGATGAGCAGTTCTTC. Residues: CASIPSGTRSDEQFF.

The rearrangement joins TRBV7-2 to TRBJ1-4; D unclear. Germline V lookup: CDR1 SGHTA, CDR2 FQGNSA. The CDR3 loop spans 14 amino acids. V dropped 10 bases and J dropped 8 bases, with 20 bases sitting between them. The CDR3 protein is CAISRDRRSEKLFF. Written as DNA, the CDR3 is TGTGCCATCAGTCGTGACCGAAGAAGCGAAAAACTGTTTTTT.